This TCR beta chain came from a study of a mutant IDH1 vaccine in newly diagnosed glioma. Germline CDR1 is SQVTM and CDR2 is ANQGSEA. Trimming at V came to 7 bases and at J to 1 base, leaving 6 bases not matched to a gene. CDR3 length: 14 residues. The time point was: week 47, end of study. The investigators gave 300 ug of mutant IDH1 20-mer peptide in each vaccine dose, together with topical imiquimod. In this sample, this clone turned up once. The antigen is not known. Clones were sequenced by immunoSEQ multiplex PCR, and TCRdb holds only the in-frame ones, with some missing. This table has about 56,000 clones, roughly 80% appearing once.

The rearrangement joins TRBV29-1 to TRBJ2-5, with 10 bases matching TRBD2. Sequenced here: PBMCs, sampled from a glioma patient whose treatment included an IDH1 peptide vaccine. The clonotype comes from a woman between 45 and 65 years old with glioma. DNA for the CDR3: TGCAGCGCGACCTTAGCGGGGGGCCAAGAGACCCAGTACTTC. Protein: CSATLAGGQETQYF.